These 7 T cell receptor beta chains share one sample of origin, sequenced in a study of CD8 T cells in Susac syndrome. cDNA came from 0.5 to 1 ug RNA primed by random hexamers. TCRdb independently ran MiXCR on the immunoSEQ multiplex PCR reads; one entry per CDR3 protein. The data contain approximately 160,000 distinct CDR3 sequences, approximately 94% of them singletons. Material: CD4+ T cells from PBMCs. The source is a human donor with multiple sclerosis.

This CDR3 is CASSQGSGRDFDTQYF. The CDR3 region has the DNA TGCGCCAGCAGCCAAGGCAGCGGGAGAGATTTTGATACGCAGTATTTT. The chain links TRBV4-3 to TRBJ2-3, with TRBD2 matching over 8 bases. The CDR3 loop spans 16 amino acids. V trimming: 1 base; J trimming: 6 bases; junction bases outside the gene matches: 9. Per germline, CDR1 LGHNA and CDR2 YSLEER.

A single count supports this clonotype. The rearrangement joins TRBV4-2 to TRBJ2-1; D remains ambiguous. Germline CDR1 reads LGHNA; CDR2 reads YNFKEQ. Trimming removed 2 bases at V and 10 bases at J, with 18 bases between. The CDR3 runs 15 residues. The DNA of the CDR3 is TGTGCCAGCAGCCAACCGGTGTCGGTGATTTGGGAGCAGTTCTTC. It is translated as CASSQPVSVIWEQFF.

The chain carries TRBV29-1 and TRBJ2-3, with TRBD2 as a possible D gene (6 bases). The CDR3 is 13 amino acids. The germline V gene encodes CDR1 SQVTM and CDR2 ANQGSEA. The V and J ends lost 7 bases and 2 bases respectively, with 13 bases between them. The CDR3 sequence: CSARGGTTDTQYF. CDR3 bases: TGCAGCGCCCGCGGAGGGACCACAGATACGCAGTATTTT.

CDR3 bases: TGCAGCGTGGAGGGACAGGCCTACGAGCAGTACTTC. This translates into CSVEGQAYEQYF. The V gene is TRBV29-1, the J gene TRBJ2-7; TRBD1 aligns across 8 bases. The CDR3 is 12 amino acids. The V segment lost 6 bases and the J segment 2 bases; nucleotides outside the gene matches: 3. Germline V gives CDR1 SQVTM, CDR2 ANQGSEA.

The rearrangement links TRBV6-2 or TRBV6-3 to TRBJ1-5, with 7 bases that match TRBD1. V was clipped by 2 bases and J by 7 bases; unmatched bases: 5. CDR1 MNHEY and CDR2 SVGEGT come from the germline V gene. This CDR3 spans 14 amino acids. CDR3 protein: CASSYGGGAQPQHF. The DNA for the CDR3 is TGTGCCAGCAGTTACGGAGGGGGCGCCCAGCCCCAGCATTTT.

This sequence joins TRBV29-1 and TRBJ2-3; no clear D. The CDR3 consists of 12 residues. The V end was cut by 6 bases, the J end by 8 bases, with 15 bases between. Germline loops: CDR1 SQVTM, CDR2 ANQGSEA. The CDR3, as DNA: TGCAGCGTCCTCGAGAATGGTGGTACGCAGTATTTT. Residues: CSVLENGGTQYF.

The J gene is TRBJ2-5, the V gene TRBV3-1, with 12 positions matching TRBD2. Germline values: CDR1 LGHDT, CDR2 YNNKEL (reference sequence). The CDR3 spans 17 residues. The J segment lost 5 bases and the V segment lost 3 bases, leaving 10 bases of the junction unmatched. The CDR3 DNA follows: TGTGCCAGCAGCCATGAACCGACTAGCGGGAGCTCCGAGACCCAGTACTTC. This translates into CASSHEPTSGSSETQYF.